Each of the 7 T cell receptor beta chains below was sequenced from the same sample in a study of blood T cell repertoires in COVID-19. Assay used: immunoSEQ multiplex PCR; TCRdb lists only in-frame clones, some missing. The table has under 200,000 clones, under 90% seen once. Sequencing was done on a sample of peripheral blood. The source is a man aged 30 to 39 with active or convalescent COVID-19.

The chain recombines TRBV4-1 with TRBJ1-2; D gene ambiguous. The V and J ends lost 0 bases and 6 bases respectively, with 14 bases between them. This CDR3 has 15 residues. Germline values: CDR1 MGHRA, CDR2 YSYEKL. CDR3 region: CASSQDRFDGDGYTF. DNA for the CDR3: TGCGCCAGCAGCCAAGATCGATTTGACGGGGATGGCTACACCTTC.

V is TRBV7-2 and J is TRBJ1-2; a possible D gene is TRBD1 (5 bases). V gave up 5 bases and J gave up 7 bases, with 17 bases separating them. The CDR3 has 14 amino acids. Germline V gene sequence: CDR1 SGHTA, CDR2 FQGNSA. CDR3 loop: CASSPRTLGGGYTF. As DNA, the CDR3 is TGTGCCAGCAGCCCTAGGACCCTGGGGGGTGGCTACACCTTC.

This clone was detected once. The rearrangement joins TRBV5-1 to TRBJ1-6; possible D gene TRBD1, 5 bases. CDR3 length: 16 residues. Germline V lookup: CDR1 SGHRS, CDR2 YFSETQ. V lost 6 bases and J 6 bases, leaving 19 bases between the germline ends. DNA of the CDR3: TGCGCCAGCACCCCGACCCTCGGGCAGGGTAATTCACCCCTCCACTTT. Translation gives CASTPTLGQGNSPLHF. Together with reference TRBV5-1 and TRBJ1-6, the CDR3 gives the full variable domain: KAGVTQTPRYLIKTRGQQVTLSCSPISGHRSVSWYQQTPGQGLQFLFEYFSETQRNKGNFPGRFSGRQFSNSRSEMNVSTLELGDSALYLCASTPTLGQGNSPLHFGNGTRLTVT.

The DNA for the CDR3 is TGTGCCAGCAGTTTCGGGGTTGAGCAGTTCTTC. It translates to CASSFGVEQFF. V and J are TRBV12-3 or TRBV12-4 and TRBJ2-1, with TRBD2 as a possible D gene (5 bases). The CDR3 consists of 11 residues. V was pared by 3 bases and J by 9 bases, with 6 bases between.

CDR3 nucleotide sequence: TGTGCCAGCAGCTTGGGCGGGGTATCCTATAATTCACCCCTCCACTTT. Translating gives CASSLGGVSYNSPLHF. The genes are TRBV5-4 and TRBJ1-6, with no clear D. From germline, CDR1 is SGHNT and CDR2 YYREEE (reference sequence). V dropped 0 bases and J dropped 1 base, with 8 bases sitting between them. The CDR3 contains 16 residues.

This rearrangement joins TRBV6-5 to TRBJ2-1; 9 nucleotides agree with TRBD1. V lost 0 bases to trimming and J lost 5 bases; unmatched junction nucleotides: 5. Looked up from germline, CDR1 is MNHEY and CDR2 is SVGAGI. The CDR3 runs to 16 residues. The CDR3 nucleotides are TGTGCCAGCAGTTACTCGAGACAGGGGGTCCACAATGAGCAGTTCTTC. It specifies CASSYSRQGVHNEQFF.

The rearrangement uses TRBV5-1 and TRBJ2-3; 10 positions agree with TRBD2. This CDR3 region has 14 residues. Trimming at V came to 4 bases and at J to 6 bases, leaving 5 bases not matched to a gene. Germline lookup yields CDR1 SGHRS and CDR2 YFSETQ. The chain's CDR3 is CASSRAGGRDTQYF. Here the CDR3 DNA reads TGCGCCAGCAGCCGAGCGGGGGGGCGCGATACGCAGTATTTT.